This T cell receptor (beta chain) was identified in a study of blood T cell repertoires in COVID-19. This clone was observed once. Libraries were prepared by immunoSEQ multiplex PCR; TCRdb keeps only in-frame clonotypes and omits some of them. The data hold 250,000 to 300,000 clones, with approximately 89% observed a single time. The CDR3 is 14 amino acids. Germline-derived CDR1 and CDR2 are SGHRS and YFSETQ. Trimming removed 0 bases from V and 2 bases from J, with 6 bases in between. The receptor's source is a woman aged 60-75 years who had recovered from COVID-19. Sequencing was carried out using PBMCs or T cells enriched from blood (not recorded which). This sequence joins TRBV5-1 and TRBJ2-1; maybe TRBD2 (5 bases). In DNA form, the CDR3 reads TGCGCCAGCAGCTTGGGGGAGACCTACAATGAGCAGTTCTTC. Translation gives CASSLGETYNEQFF.